Below, 6 T cell receptor beta chains from the same sample are listed, as sequenced in a study of CD8+ T cells in alopecia areata (dated by TCRdb to the late 2010s). The time point label here, explained by the study, means: 20 to 30 weeks on oral tofacitinib. The treatment or condition label of this sample denotes: oral pan-JAK inhibitor, 5-10 mg twice daily. Library creation used the immunoSEQ multiplex PCR assay. RNA was extracted from all samples and reverse transcribed into cDNA, which served as template for TCR sequencing. This immuneACCESS table, as held by TCRdb, lists in-frame sequences with V and J called but not all clones. Of the missing ones, under half trace to an unresolved V gene in checked studies; the others have no known cause. The sample profile shows 90,000 to 120,000 clones; about four fifths of them were found once. The ten largest clones take up around a quarter of the sample.

The specimen was CD8+ T cells sorted from blood, collected at week 24, from a patient treated with tofacitinib. These receptors were obtained from a human donor with alopecia areata.

The chain has TRBV7-9 and TRBJ2-4, with 7 bases lining up with TRBD2. Germline V gives CDR1 SEHNR, CDR2 FQNEAQ (reference sequence). J lost 0 bases, V lost 1 base, and 6 bases had no gene match. CDR3 size: 17 residues. The chain's CDR3 is CASSLGRGELAKNIQYF. The CDR3 DNA reads as TGTGCCAGCAGCTTAGGTCGGGGGGAACTAGCCAAAAACATTCAGTACTTC.

The rearrangement links TRBV6-6 to TRBJ2-7; D gene ambiguous. Deletions cut 4 bases from V and 4 bases from J, with 8 bases between. The CDR3 totals 12 residues. Per germline, CDR1 MNHNY and CDR2 SVGAGI (reference sequence). The CDR3 coding sequence is TGTGCCAGCAGTTTGGGTTCTTACGAGCAGTACTTC. It translates to CASSLGSYEQYF.

The gene calls are TRBV6-1 and TRBJ2-1; perhaps TRBD2 as D (7 bases). This CDR3 is built from 16 residues. CDR1 and CDR2 (germline): MNHNS, SASEGT. V lost 4 bases, J lost 6 bases, and 19 bases lay in between. CDR3: CASSVQKGGGSNEQFF. The DNA of the CDR3 is TGTGCCAGCAGTGTCCAAAAGGGAGGGGGGTCCAATGAGCAGTTCTTC.

The chain links TRBV6-1 to TRBJ1-1; possible D gene TRBD1, 5 bases. Germline CDR1 reads MNHNS; CDR2 reads SASEGT. CDR3 size: 15 residues. V lost 2 bases to trimming and J lost 0 bases, with 10 bases between them. DNA for the CDR3: TGTGCCAGCAGTGAACAGATGGGACTGAACACTGAAGCTTTCTTT. Translated, it gives CASSEQMGLNTEAFF.

The chain uses TRBV5-6 and TRBJ2-1; tentatively, D is TRBD1 (6 bases). Germline-derived CDR1 and CDR2 are SGHDT and YYEEEE. The CDR3 covers 15 residues. Trimming removed 0 bases from V and 5 bases from J, with 12 bases in between. The CDR3 is CASSLELTGDNEQFF. In DNA, the CDR3 is TGTGCCAGCAGCTTGGAGTTGACAGGAGACAATGAGCAGTTCTTC.

V is TRBV7-9 and J is TRBJ2-3; tentative D call: TRBD1 (6 bases). This CDR3 is built from 15 residues. Trimming took 3 bases from V and 4 from J, leaving 14 bases between them. CDR1 SEHNR and CDR2 FQNEAQ come from the germline V gene (reference sequence). As DNA, the CDR3 is TGTGCCAGCAGCTTCCAGGGGAGAGGGCCAGATACGCAGTATTTT. Amino acid sequence: CASSFQGRGPDTQYF.